This T cell receptor beta chain was retrieved from a study of blood T cell repertoires in COVID-19. Overall study context: Specimens from acute and convalescent COVID-19 originated in the United States, Italy and Spain. In each case, the material was cDNA or gDNA derived from T cells, B-cell-depleted T cells, or PBMCs.

Germline CDR1 and CDR2: LNHDA and SQIVND (reference sequence). V lost 7 bases and J lost 0, with 15 bases in between. The CDR3 length is 15 residues. Per the study methods: Amplification of reference gene primers provided the estimated nucleated cell counts. The protocol was immunoSEQ multiplex PCR, while the TCRdb copy is restricted to in-frame clones and leaves out a portion. From that table come the V and J calls and clone size; the DNA was used to work out D and trimming. The table lists around 100,000 clones, about 90% of them singletons. The sequence came from a woman younger than 45 with acute or convalescent COVID-19. The specimen sequenced was peripheral blood. J is TRBJ1-1 and V is TRBV19; possible D gene TRBD1, 6 bases. The CDR3, as DNA: TGTGCCAGTACCCACCCGGGACAAATGAACACTGAAGCTTTCTTT. Translation gives CASTHPGQMNTEAFF.